This TCR beta chain appears in the sequencing data of a study of OX40 agonist ivuxolimab in advanced cancers. Study-wide background: Melanoma, hepatocellular carcinoma, head and neck or renal cell cancer occurred in dose-escalation patients.

Here immunoSEQ multiplex PCR was the method, and the copy in TCRdb shows in-frame clones only, minus some. The table shows under 55,000 clones, with around 92% occurring only once. Autoimmune disease history or systemic immunosuppression excluded patients. Study results and limitations: Researchers did not determine the expanded peripheral T cells' antigen specificity. In the 0.1 to 3.0 mg/kg range, CD4+ and CD8+ blood T cells had expanded clonally by week 6.

A note on this clone: Antigen: not known.

The CDR3 covers 16 residues. The germline V gene has CDR1 SGHVT and CDR2 SQSDAQ. J lost 9 bases, V lost 2 bases, and 13 bases had no gene match. The material was CD4+ or CD8+ T cells sorted from blood, obtained in a trial of the OX40 agonist ivuxolimab. This clonotype was sampled from an adult with an advanced solid tumor such as melanoma, head and neck, liver or kidney cancer. The rearrangement uses TRBV7-4 and TRBJ1-5, with 7 bases fitting TRBD1. The chain's CDR3 is CASSLNAGGLLVPQHF. CDR3 DNA: TGTGCCAGCAGCTTAAATGCAGGGGGTTTACTAGTGCCCCAGCATTTT.